This T cell receptor beta chain came from a study of blood T cell repertoires in COVID-19. In the study overall: Sites across the United States, Italy and Spain contributed samples from acute and convalescent COVID-19. The analysed material was cDNA or gDNA that came from T cells, B-cell-depleted T cells, or PBMCs.

Under the authors' procedure: It was from reference gene primer amplification that nucleated cell counts were estimated. Generated by immunoSEQ multiplex PCR, the TCRdb table keeps only in-frame clones and is missing some. The V and J calls and clone size come from that table; D and trimming were worked out from the DNA. The data show 75,000 or so clones, with roughly four fifths seen just once and about 10% held by the top ten. Germline V lookup: CDR1 ENHRY, CDR2 SYGVKD. Trimming removed 2 bases at V and 6 bases at J, with 11 bases between. The CDR3 consists of 14 residues. Specimen: peripheral blood. The clonotype comes from a man in his fifties or sixties with acute or convalescent COVID-19. The J gene is TRBJ1-5, the V gene TRBV10-3, with D unclear. CDR3 amino acids: CAISERTEGQPQHF. In DNA form, the CDR3 reads TGTGCCATCAGTGAGAGGACCGAGGGTCAGCCCCAGCATTTT.